These 28 T cell receptor beta chains came from one sample sequenced in a study of T cells in Graves' hyperthyroidism and ophthalmopathy. The TCR beta CDR3 regions underwent amplification using RNA transcripts as the source. With the HTBI primer set, the TCR CDR3 went through a first round of RT-PCR. Each CDR3 protein is one row after TCRdb ran MiXCR on the multiplex PCR reads. In the table there are fewer than 650,000 distinct CDR3 sequences, approximately 15% of which are singletons. The specimen was blood. Receptor source: a woman aged 18-35 years with Graves' ophthalmopathy.

The J gene is TRBJ2-7, the V gene TRBV5-5, with D maybe TRBD2 (6 bases). CDR1 is SGHKS and CDR2 is YYEKEE in the germline V gene (reference sequence). V lost 0 bases, J lost 2 bases, and 21 bases lay in between. CDR3 size: 18 residues. CDR3 protein: CASSLAVRLGAGTYEQYF. Written as DNA, the CDR3 is TGTGCCAGCAGCTTGGCCGTCCGACTAGGGGCCGGTACCTACGAGCAGTACTTC. The variable domain in full, completed from reference TRBV5-5 and TRBJ2-7, reads DAGVTQSPTHLIKTRGQQVTLRCSPISGHKSVSWYQQVLGQGPQFIFQYYEKEERGRGNFPDRFSARQFPNYSSELNVNALLLGDSALYLCASSLAVRLGAGTYEQYFGPGTRLTVT.

The chain employs TRBV18 and TRBJ2-5, with 13 bases lining up with TRBD2. Trimming cost V 0 bases and J 5 bases; bases outside gene matches: 9. The germline V gene encodes CDR1 KGHSH and CDR2 LQKENI. This CDR3 has 18 amino acids. The CDR3 bases are TGTGCCAGCTCACCACCTTCCGGACTAGCGGGAGTGGTCGAGACCCAGTACTTC. It translates to CASSPPSGLAGVVETQYF.

CDR3 in DNA: TGCAGTGCTAGGTTCGGGCTCGAGCAGTACTTC. It is translated as CSARFGLEQYF. The gene calls are TRBV20-1 and TRBJ2-7; D call uncertain. The CDR3 sequence is 11 residues long. CDR1 and CDR2 from the germline V gene are DFQATT and SNEGSKA (reference sequence). Trimming removed 3 bases from V and 6 bases from J, with 9 bases in between.

There are a few counts of this clonotype. The chain is built from TRBV20-1 and TRBJ2-7; 14 bases match TRBD2. The length of the CDR3 is 18 residues. The V segment lost 0 bases and the J segment 3 bases; nucleotides outside the gene matches: 10. The V gene's germline CDR1 is DFQATT and CDR2 SNEGSKA (reference sequence). The CDR3 loop reads CSARDPGLAGAPSYEQYF. CDR3 in DNA: TGCAGTGCTAGAGATCCGGGACTAGCGGGAGCCCCGAGCTACGAGCAGTACTTC.

This clonotype was picked up many times. The chain has TRBV10-3 and TRBJ2-1, with D tentatively TRBD1 (6 bases). Germline loops: CDR1 ENHRY, CDR2 SYGVKD. This CDR3 is 12 amino acids long. The V end was cut by 8 bases, the J end by 6 bases, with 11 bases between. CDR3 DNA: TGTGCCATCCGGGACAAAGCCAATGAGCAGTTCTTC. Amino acid sequence: CAIRDKANEQFF.

This clonotype was observed many times. V usage is TRBV11-2 and J usage is TRBJ2-1; D is tentatively TRBD1 or TRBD2 (5 bases each). V was cut by 4 bases and J by 4 bases, with 14 bases left in between. The CDR3 covers 15 residues. Germline V gives CDR1 SGHAT, CDR2 FQNNGV. CDR3 residues: CASSSAGTLYNEQFF. CDR3 bases: TGTGCCAGCAGCTCGGCCGGGACCCTATACAATGAGCAGTTCTTC. The full variable domain, its missing parts supplied by reference TRBV11-2 and TRBJ2-1, is EAGVAQSPRYKIIEKRQSVAFWCNPISGHATLYWYQQILGQGPKLLIQFQNNGVVDDSQLPKDRFSAERLKGVDSTLKIQPAKLEDSAVYLCASSSAGTLYNEQFFGPGTRLTVL.

This clonotype was observed a few times. This sequence joins TRBV12-5 and TRBJ2-1; 13 bases align to TRBD2. The CDR3 covers 17 residues. Germline assignment: CDR1 LGHNT and CDR2 FRNRAP. Trimming took 0 bases from V and 6 from J; bases not matched to a gene: 5. The DNA for the CDR3 is TGTGCTAGTGGTTTGGTACTAGCGGGAGGGTATAGCAATGAGCAGTTCTTC. Its translation: CASGLVLAGGYSNEQFF.

This clonotype came up a few times. The chain carries TRBV19 and TRBJ1-5, with 8 bases fitting TRBD1. Trimming removed 7 bases from V and 7 bases from J; junction bases left unmatched: 9. The CDR3 spans 14 residues. The germline V gene has CDR1 LNHDA and CDR2 SQIVND (reference sequence). CDR3 in DNA: TGTGCCAGTACCCGACAGGGGTTGAGCCAGCCCCAGCATTTT. This gives the protein CASTRQGLSQPQHF.

This clonotype has a count of ten or more. This chain links TRBV12-3 or TRBV12-4 with TRBJ2-3; 10 bases fit TRBD2. The length of the CDR3 is 15 residues. The J segment lost 1 base and the V segment lost 5 bases, leaving 3 bases of the junction unmatched. CDR3 amino acids: CASSPTSGGTDTQYF. CDR3 sequence (DNA): TGTGCCAGCAGTCCAACTAGCGGGGGCACAGATACGCAGTATTTT.

The CDR3 DNA follows: TGCAGTGCTATGACTAGCGGGGTCTCCTACGAGCAGTACTTC. It codes for CSAMTSGVSYEQYF. The J gene is TRBJ2-7, the V gene TRBV20-1; 11 bases are shared with TRBD2. Germline V gives CDR1 DFQATT, CDR2 SNEGSKA (reference sequence). CDR3 length: 14 amino acids. Germline trimming cut 4 bases from V and 0 bases from J; bases unmatched to any gene: 2.

This clonotype was seen a few times. The V gene is TRBV20-1, the J gene TRBJ2-7; the match to TRBD1 covers 10 bases. CDR1 is DFQATT, CDR2 SNEGSKA, per germline (reference sequence). The CDR3 runs 13 residues. Trimming cost V 6 bases and J 6 bases; bases outside gene matches: 8. Written as DNA, the CDR3 is TGCAGTGCAACCGGGACAGGGGTGGGCGAGCAGTACTTC. Translation: CSATGTGVGEQYF.

This clonotype appeared many times. V gene TRBV11-3 combines with J gene TRBJ1-2; 9 nucleotides line up with TRBD1. CDR1 is SGHNT, CDR2 YENEEA, per germline. The CDR3 spans 15 residues. Losses at the gene ends were 5 bases for V and 4 bases for J; bases not matched to a gene: 8. CDR3 loop: CASSPGQGAVYGYTF. The CDR3 DNA is TGTGCCAGCAGCCCGGGACAGGGTGCCGTCTATGGCTACACCTTC.

A few counts support this clonotype. The V and J genes are TRBV19 and TRBJ2-2; D uncertain. Germline V lookup: CDR1 LNHDA, CDR2 SQIVND (reference sequence). The V gene lost 4 bases and the J gene lost 3 bases, with 6 bases spanning the gap. The CDR3 is made up of 13 amino acids. DNA for the CDR3: TGTGCCAGTAGTACAGATTACACCGGGGAGCTGTTTTTT. Its translation: CASSTDYTGELFF.

This clonotype was picked up many times. The chain is built from TRBV7-2 and TRBJ1-5; D gene unclear. V was trimmed by 4 bases and J by 6 bases, leaving 13 bases between them. CDR3 length equals 14 residues. Germline V gene data show CDR1 as SGHTA and CDR2 as FQGNSA. The DNA of the CDR3 is TGTGCCAGCAGCTGGGATTCGGGCGGTCAGCCCCAGCATTTT. Its protein is CASSWDSGGQPQHF.

This clonotype was counted many times. V gene TRBV12-3 or TRBV12-4 combines with J gene TRBJ2-2, with D possibly matching TRBD2 (6 bases). This CDR3 spans 16 amino acids. Trimming removed 5 bases at V and 1 base at J, with 14 bases between. The CDR3 nucleotides are TGTGCCAGCAGTCCATTTAGCGGAGTGAACACCGGGGAGCTGTTTTTT. The encoded protein is CASSPFSGVNTGELFF.

The chain has TRBV9 and TRBJ2-7, with 9 bases lining up with TRBD1. J lost 7 bases, V lost 3 bases, and 14 bases had no gene match. The germline V gene encodes CDR1 SGDLS and CDR2 YYNGEE. The CDR3 contains 16 residues. The CDR3 nucleotides read TGTGCCAGCAGCGGCGATCCCGGGACAGGGAGAACTGAGCAGTACTTC. This translates into CASSGDPGTGRTEQYF.

This clonotype was detected a few times. The chain combines TRBV6-1 with TRBJ1-1; TRBD1 matches at 7 bases. J gave up 11 bases and V 5 bases, and 17 bases lay outside the gene matches. Germline CDR1 reads MNHNS; CDR2 reads SASEGT. This CDR3 region has 15 residues. The CDR3 spells CASSSATDRAKGAFF. CDR3 nucleotide sequence: TGTGCCAGCAGTTCGGCGACAGACAGGGCGAAGGGGGCTTTCTTT.

This clonotype was counted ten times or more. The chain has TRBV12-3 or TRBV12-4 and TRBJ1-5; no clear D gene. The CDR3 extends over 13 amino acids. V dropped 6 bases and J dropped 4 bases, with 10 bases sitting between them. This CDR3 reads CASSPQVNQPQHF. The CDR3 nucleotides read TGTGCCAGCAGCCCGCAGGTTAATCAGCCCCAGCATTTT.

The CDR3, as DNA: TGTGCCAGCAGGAGTAGCGGGAGGCTCTACGAGCAGTACTTC. Protein product: CASRSSGRLYEQYF. This sequence joins TRBV6-1 and TRBJ2-7; 10 positions agree with TRBD2. Trimming cost V 6 bases and J 3 bases; bases outside gene matches: 5. The germline V gene has CDR1 MNHNS and CDR2 SASEGT. This CDR3 contains 14 residues.

This clonotype was seen at least ten times. V and J are TRBV12-3 or TRBV12-4 and TRBJ1-5; D uncertain. V dropped 1 base and J dropped 9 bases, with 7 bases sitting between them. CDR3 length equals 12 residues. In nucleotides, the CDR3 is TGTGCCAGCAGTTTAGGGAACAGGCCCCAGCATTTT. Its protein is CASSLGNRPQHF.

There are many counts of this clonotype. The CDR3 nucleotides are TGTGCCAGCAGTTTCCGGGACAGGGGACCCTATGGCTACACCTTC. This sequence encodes CASSFRDRGPYGYTF. The chain employs TRBV6-1 and TRBJ1-2; 10 nucleotides match TRBD1. This CDR3 contains 15 residues. Germline CDR1 and CDR2: MNHNS and SASEGT. The junction had 7 bases not matched to a gene; V was cut back by 5 bases and J by 4 bases.

This clonotype was observed a single time. This CDR3 is missing its conserved last phenylalanine or tryptophan, likely due to a read error. The gene calls are TRBV27 and TRBJ1-1, with TRBD1 matching over 8 bases. V shed 6 bases and J 2 bases; nucleotides not matched to a gene: 5. CDR3 length: 14 amino acids. Germline CDR1 is MNHEY and CDR2 is SMNVEV (reference sequence). The CDR3 DNA sequence: TGTGCCAGCAGGCCGACAGGGGTTAACACTGAAGCTTTCCTT. It codes for CASRPTGVNTEAFL.

This clonotype appeared a few times. The chain combines TRBV6-1 with TRBJ2-4; 7 bases are shared with TRBD2. V trimming: 7 bases; J trimming: 2 bases; junction bases outside the gene matches: 11. The CDR3 is 16 residues long. From germline, CDR1 is MNHNS and CDR2 SASEGT. This CDR3 is CASTPAGVRSKNIQYF. The CDR3 bases are TGTGCCAGCACCCCTGCGGGAGTGAGGTCCAAAAACATTCAGTACTTC.

This clonotype has a count of ten or more. V is TRBV7-2 and J is TRBJ2-5; perhaps TRBD2 as D (6 bases). Germline CDR1 reads SGHTA; CDR2 reads FQGNSA. This CDR3 has 12 amino acids. The ends were cut back, 5 bases at V and 6 bases at J, with 10 bases in the middle. The CDR3 nucleotides are TGTGCCAGCAGCCCGGGGGATCAGACCCAGTACTTC. This gives the protein CASSPGDQTQYF.

In its sample, this clonotype was seen many times. The V and J genes are TRBV3-1 and TRBJ2-1; D remains unclear. CDR1 is LGHDT and CDR2 is YNNKEL in the germline V gene (reference sequence). The CDR3 spans 15 residues. V was pared by 2 bases and J by 6 bases, with 14 bases between. CDR3 region: CASSQYRLGGNEQFF. In DNA, the CDR3 is TGTGCCAGCAGCCAATATCGGTTAGGCGGCAATGAGCAGTTCTTC.

This rearrangement joins TRBV9 to TRBJ2-3, with TRBD2 matching over 8 bases. The CDR3 spans 15 residues. V trimming: 2 bases; J trimming: 3 bases; junction bases outside the gene matches: 5. Germline V gene sequence: CDR1 SGDLS, CDR2 YYNGEE. This CDR3 reads CASSVNQRETDTQYF. CDR3 in DNA: TGTGCCAGCAGCGTTAATCAGCGGGAGACAGATACGCAGTATTTT.

This clonotype has a count of ten or more. The chain links TRBV29-1 to TRBJ2-3; maybe TRBD2 (5 bases). The CDR3 covers 14 residues. V gave up 6 bases and J gave up 2 bases, with 15 bases separating them. In germline, CDR1 is SQVTM, CDR2 ANQGSEA. CDR3 residues: CSVDSRAITDTQYF. In nucleotides, the CDR3 is TGCAGCGTGGACTCCCGGGCGATCACAGATACGCAGTATTTT.

This clonotype was counted at least ten times. This chain connects TRBV28 to TRBJ2-2; TRBD1 might be the D (5 bases). Germline loops: CDR1 MDHEN, CDR2 SYDVKM. V was trimmed by 5 bases and J by 0 bases, leaving 10 bases between them. This CDR3 has 15 amino acids. The CDR3 bases are TGTGCCAGCAGTCCAACAGGACCGAACACCGGGGAGCTGTTTTTT. It encodes CASSPTGPNTGELFF.